The source of this T cell receptor (beta chain) is a study of CD8 T cells in Susac syndrome. The CDR3 runs 14 residues. Per germline, CDR1 MDHEN and CDR2 SYDVKM. V was cut by 3 bases and J by 5 bases, with 13 bases left in between. Random hexamers were used to reverse transcribe about 0.45 to 1 ug of RNA. One entry per CDR3 protein results from TCRdb running MiXCR on the immunoSEQ multiplex PCR reads. The table shows 90,000 to 150,000 distinct CDR3 sequences, with about 92% occurring only once. The receptor comes from a human donor with multiple sclerosis. The chain links TRBV28 to TRBJ2-5; D might be TRBD2 (7 bases). The material sequenced was CD4+ T cells from PBMCs. The DNA of the CDR3 is TGTGCCAGCAGTTTGAGCGGGACAAGGGAGACCCAGTACTTC. It is translated as CASSLSGTRETQYF.